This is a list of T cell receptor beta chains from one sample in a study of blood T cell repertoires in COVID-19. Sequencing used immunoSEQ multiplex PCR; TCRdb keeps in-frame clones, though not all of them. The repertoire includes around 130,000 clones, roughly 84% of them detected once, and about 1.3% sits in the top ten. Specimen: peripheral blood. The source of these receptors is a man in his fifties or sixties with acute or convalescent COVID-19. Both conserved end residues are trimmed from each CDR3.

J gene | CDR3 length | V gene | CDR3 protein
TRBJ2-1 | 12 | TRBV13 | ASSHGQGRNEQF
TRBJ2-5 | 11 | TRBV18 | ASSQQGAETQY
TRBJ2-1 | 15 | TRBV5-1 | ASSLFPVRDSYNEQF
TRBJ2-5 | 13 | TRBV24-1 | ATSAPGTSQETQY
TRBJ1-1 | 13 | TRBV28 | ASSLNDRGGTEAF
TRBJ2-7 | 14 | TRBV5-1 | ASSSSGTGKVYEQY
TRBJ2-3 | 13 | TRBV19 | ASSIVGGRTDTQY
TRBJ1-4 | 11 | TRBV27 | ASSLLGLEKLF
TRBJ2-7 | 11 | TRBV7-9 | ASSSGAFYEQY
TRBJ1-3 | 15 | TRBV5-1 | ASSLGVRQGGGNTIY
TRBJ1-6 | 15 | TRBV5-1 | ASSPGMGSSYNSPLH
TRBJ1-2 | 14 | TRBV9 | ASSAPYREPNYGYT
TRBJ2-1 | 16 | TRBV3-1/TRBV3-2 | ASSQELGGLAVYNEQF
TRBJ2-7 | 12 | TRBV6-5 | ASNTREVSYEQY
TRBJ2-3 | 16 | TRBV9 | ASSGTSGRGGRGDTQY
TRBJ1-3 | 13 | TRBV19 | ARATGASSGNTIY
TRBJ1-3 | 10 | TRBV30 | AWSGQRNTIY
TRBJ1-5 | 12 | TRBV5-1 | ASSLEGGRQPQH
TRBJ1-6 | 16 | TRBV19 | ASSRAEGLDLNNSPLH
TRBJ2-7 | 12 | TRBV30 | AWSVGGGPYEQY
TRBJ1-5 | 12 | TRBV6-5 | ASSYSQGNQPQH
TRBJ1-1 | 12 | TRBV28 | ASRAGGLHTEAF
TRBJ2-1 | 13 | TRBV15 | ATSRRLAGVDEQF
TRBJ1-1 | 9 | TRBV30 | AWNRDTEAF
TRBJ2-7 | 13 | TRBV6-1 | ASSDRGTGFLEQY
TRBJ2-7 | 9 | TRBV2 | ASSSAYEQY
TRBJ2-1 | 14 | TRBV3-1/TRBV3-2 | ASSRAWGQGDNEQF
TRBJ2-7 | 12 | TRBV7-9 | ASSAAGGSYEQY
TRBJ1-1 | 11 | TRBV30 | AWNGQGGTEAF
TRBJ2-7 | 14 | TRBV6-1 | ASSEALQSLFYEQY
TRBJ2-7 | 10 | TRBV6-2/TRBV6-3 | ASSLPSYEQY
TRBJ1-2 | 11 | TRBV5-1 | ASSQDSNYGYT
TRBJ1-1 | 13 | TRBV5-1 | ASSRSGTGGSEAF
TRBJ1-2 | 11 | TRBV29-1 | SVAAQGATGYT
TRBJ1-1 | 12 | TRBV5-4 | ASRFGQTNTEAF
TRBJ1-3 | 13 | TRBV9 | ASSERGSSGNTIY
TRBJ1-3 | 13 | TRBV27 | ASSLLGGVGNTIY
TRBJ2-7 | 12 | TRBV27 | ASSKGTSVFEQY
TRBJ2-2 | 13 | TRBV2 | ASSAGTGVTGELF
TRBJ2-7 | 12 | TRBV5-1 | ASTSQGSTYEQY
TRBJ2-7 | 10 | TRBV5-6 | ASSLAATEQY
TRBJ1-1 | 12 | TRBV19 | AVRVNRLGTEAF
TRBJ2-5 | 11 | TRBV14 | ASSRQGRETQY
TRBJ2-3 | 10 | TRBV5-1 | ASSLGGDTQY
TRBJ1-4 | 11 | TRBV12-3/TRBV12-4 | ASSGVQGEKLF
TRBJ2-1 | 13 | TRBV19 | ASSGPGGPYNEQF
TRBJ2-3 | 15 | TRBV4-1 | ASSQEGGTGGLDTQY
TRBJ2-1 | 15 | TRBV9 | ASNPGSGGALGDEQF
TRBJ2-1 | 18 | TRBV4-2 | ASSQVAGTSGISSYNEQF
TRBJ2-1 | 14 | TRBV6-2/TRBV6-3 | ASSYPLAGGLNEQF
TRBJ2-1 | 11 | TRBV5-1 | ASSHGLSNEQF
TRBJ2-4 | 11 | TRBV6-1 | ASSDLLQNIQY
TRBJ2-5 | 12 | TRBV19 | ASSFSAAGETQY
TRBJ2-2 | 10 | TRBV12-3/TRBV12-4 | ASQQGAGELF
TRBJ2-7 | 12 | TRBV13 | ASSGGTGVNEQY